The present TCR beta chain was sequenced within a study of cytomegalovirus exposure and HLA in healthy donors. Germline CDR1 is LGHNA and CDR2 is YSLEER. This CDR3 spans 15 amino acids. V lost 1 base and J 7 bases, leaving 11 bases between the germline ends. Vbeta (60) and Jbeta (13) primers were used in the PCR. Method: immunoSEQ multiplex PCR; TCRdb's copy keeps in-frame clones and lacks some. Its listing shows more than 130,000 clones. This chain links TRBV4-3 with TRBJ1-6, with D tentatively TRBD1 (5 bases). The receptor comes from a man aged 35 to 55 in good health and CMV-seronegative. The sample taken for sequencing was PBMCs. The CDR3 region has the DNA TGCGCCAGCAGCCAAGGAGAGACAGTGAATTCACCCCTCCACTTT. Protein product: CASSQGETVNSPLHF.